This TCR beta chain comes out of a study of T-cell reconstitution after alpha-beta-depleted transplantation in children. Looked up from germline, CDR1 is SGHAT and CDR2 is FQNNGV. The length of the CDR3 is 20 residues. The V gene end was trimmed by 2 bases and the J gene end by 0 bases; junction bases not matched to a gene: 10. The table lists this clonotype with many counts. The TCRbeta library was prepared with unique molecular identifiers. TCRdb reanalysed the PCR reads using MiXCR and keeps one entry per CDR3 protein. The data show roughly 220,000 distinct CDR3 sequences, 7.5% to 10% seen once. The gene calls are TRBV11-2 and TRBJ2-6, with 10 bases lining up with TRBD2. The starting material was PBMCs from the stem cell graft donor, obtained from the stem cell graft. This TCR derives from a human donor who donated a stem cell graft to a child with SCID. CDR3 protein: CASSLTSGVPPSSGANVLTF. DNA of the CDR3: TGTGCCAGCAGCTTAACTAGCGGGGTCCCACCTTCCTCTGGGGCCAACGTCCTGACTTTC. Full variable domain (rest looked up from reference TRBV11-2 and TRBJ2-6): EAGVAQSPRYKIIEKRQSVAFWCNPISGHATLYWYQQILGQGPKLLIQFQNNGVVDDSQLPKDRFSAERLKGVDSTLKIQPAKLEDSAVYLCASSLTSGVPPSSGANVLTFGAGSRLTVL.